This T cell receptor (beta chain) was recorded in a study of regulatory T cells in long-lasting Graves disease. Overall study findings and caveats: Relative to newly diagnosed Graves' patients, persistent ones had lower TCR diversity.

Through Arm-PCR of CDR3 regions and iRepertoire HTBI primers, TCR beta libraries were built. One entry per CDR3 protein results from TCRdb running MiXCR on the multiplex PCR reads. This table holds about 240,000 distinct CDR3 sequences, 20% to 25% found once. Described time point: newly diagnosed GD, antithyroid drugs for less than 3 months. Researchers made the TCR library from RNA that was extracted from PBMCs. Germline V CDR1 and CDR2: MNHGY, SVAAGI. The CDR3 length is 13 residues. The ends were cut back, 3 bases at V and 1 base at J, with 7 bases in the middle. On this clonotype itself: Its specificity is not known. One base away lies a much larger clone, so this may be a sequencing read error. Here the CDR3 omits its conserved ending phenylalanine or tryptophan, so a read error is the likely source.

The TCR was taken from a female donor with Graves disease. V usage is TRBV6-9 and J usage is TRBJ2-7; the D gene is possibly TRBD1 (5 bases). Sequencing used peripheral blood mononuclear cells (PBMCs), obtained at new diagnosis, from a patient treated with antithyroid drugs. The CDR3 DNA follows: TGTGCCAGCAGTTACTCAGGGTCCTACGAGCAGTACCTC. Its translation is CASSYSGSYEQYL.